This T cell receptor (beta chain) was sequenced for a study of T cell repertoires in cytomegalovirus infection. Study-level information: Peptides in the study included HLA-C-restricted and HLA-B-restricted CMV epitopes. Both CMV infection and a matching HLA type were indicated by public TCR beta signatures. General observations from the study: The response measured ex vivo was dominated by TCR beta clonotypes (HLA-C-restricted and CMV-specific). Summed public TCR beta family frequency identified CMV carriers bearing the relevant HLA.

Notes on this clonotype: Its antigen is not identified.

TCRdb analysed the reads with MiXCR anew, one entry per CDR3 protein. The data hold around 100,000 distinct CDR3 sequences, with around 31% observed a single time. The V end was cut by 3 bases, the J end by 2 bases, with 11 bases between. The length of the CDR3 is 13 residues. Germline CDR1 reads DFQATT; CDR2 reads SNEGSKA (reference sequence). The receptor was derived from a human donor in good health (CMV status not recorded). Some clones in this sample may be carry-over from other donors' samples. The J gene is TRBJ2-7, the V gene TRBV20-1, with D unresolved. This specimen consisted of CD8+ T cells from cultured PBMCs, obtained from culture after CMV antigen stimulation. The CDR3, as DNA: TGCAGTGCTAGCCCGGAGTGGGCCTACGAGCAGTACTTC. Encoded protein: CSASPEWAYEQYF.